The clone carrying this T cell receptor beta chain was picked up a small number of times. The data were obtained in a study of patients and donors after allogeneic stem cell transplantation. The CDR3 totals 14 residues. Losses at the gene ends were 6 bases for V and 6 bases for J; bases not matched to a gene: 6. TCRdb reprocessed the RT-PCR reads via MiXCR and lists one record per CDR3 protein. The sample includes a few hundred thousand distinct CDR3 sequences, 35% to 45% seen only once; the top ten take around a tenth. This chain uses TRBV12-3 or TRBV12-4 with TRBJ2-7; 12 nucleotides align to TRBD2. The sequenced sample consisted of blood, either unsorted or a sorted T cell fraction (not recorded which). This receptor was identified in a human donor who was either an allogeneic HSCT recipient or a stem cell or donor lymphocyte infusion donor (not recorded which). It is not recorded whose cells these are; they may come from a transplant donor. The DNA of the CDR3 is TGTGCCAGCAGCACTAGCGGGGGGCCCTCCGAGCAGTACTTC. This encodes CASSTSGGPSEQYF.